Below are 24 T cell receptor beta chains sequenced from a single sample in a study of Ad26.COV2.S vaccination and SARS-CoV-2 variants. Treatment indicated: some 20 received Ad26.COV2.S at low or high dose, single or two shots; roughly five received placebo; per-sample allocation not given. The samples date from day 63 after the first vaccine or placebo injection. Clones were read by immunoSEQ multiplex PCR, and TCRdb kept only the in-frame ones, dropping some. In the table there are about 330,000 clones, roughly nine tenths of which are singletons. Source: peripheral blood, taken in a trial of Ad26.COV2.S vaccine versus placebo. Every receptor here comes from a person between 18 and 65 years old who received the Ad26.COV2.S COVID-19 vaccine or a placebo.

Regarding this clone: The same CDR3 also results from other DNA sequences found in this sample. This chain links TRBV5-1 with TRBJ2-2; D is ambiguous. The germline V and J ends were trimmed by 0 bases and 0 bases, with 6 bases remaining between them. CDR3 length equals 15 residues. Germline CDR1 is SGHRS and CDR2 is YFSETQ. Written as DNA, the CDR3 is TGCGCCAGCAGCTTGGGGCAGACGAACACCGGGGAGCTGTTTTTT. Translation gives CASSLGQTNTGELFF.

The chain combines TRBV13 with TRBJ1-2, with D possibly matching TRBD1 (6 bases). V lost 0 bases and J lost 7, with 12 bases in between. Germline V CDR1 and CDR2: PRHDT, FYEKMQ (reference sequence). This CDR3 spans 14 amino acids. CDR3 DNA sequence: TGTGCCAGCAGCTTAGGCTCCGGGACATCTGGCTACACCTTC. As protein: CASSLGSGTSGYTF. Supplemented by reference TRBV13 and TRBJ1-2, the full variable domain reads AAGVIQSPRHLIKEKRETATLKCYPIPRHDTVYWYQQGPGQDPQFLISFYEKMQSDKGSIPDRFSAQQFSDYHSELNMSSLELGDSALYFCASSLGSGTSGYTFGSGTRLTVV.

The genes are TRBV12-5 and TRBJ1-5, with D possibly matching TRBD1 (5 bases). Germline V lookup: CDR1 LGHNT, CDR2 FRNRAP. The CDR3 loop spans 16 amino acids. The V end was cut by 1 base, the J end by 0 bases, with 10 bases between. The CDR3 nucleotides read TGTGCTAGTGGTTTGGGGGGGGAAGGTAGCAATCAGCCCCAGCATTTT. Its translation is CASGLGGEGSNQPQHF.

The rearrangement uses TRBV15 and TRBJ1-2; 7 bases line up with TRBD1. With V trimmed by 5 bases and J by 2 bases, 2 bases remained unmatched. The CDR3 consists of 13 residues. Germline V gives CDR1 LNHNV, CDR2 YYDKDF (reference sequence). This CDR3 is CATSETGNYGYTF. The CDR3 DNA sequence: TGTGCCACCAGCGAGACAGGGAACTATGGCTACACCTTC.

V gene TRBV12-3 or TRBV12-4 combines with J gene TRBJ2-5, with no clear D. There are 13 residues in the CDR3. Deletions cut 5 bases from V and 5 bases from J, with 12 bases between. Here the CDR3 reads CASSPHGSETQYF. The DNA of the CDR3 is TGTGCCAGCAGTCCTCATGGCTCGGAGACCCAGTACTTC.

The rearrangement joins TRBV14 to TRBJ1-4; D is unclear. The ends were cut back, 0 bases at V and 7 bases at J, with 6 bases in the middle. The CDR3 is 13 amino acids. Germline V gives CDR1 SGHDN, CDR2 FVKESK. CDR3 in amino acids: CASSQEIGEKLFF. CDR3 nucleotides: TGTGCCAGCAGCCAAGAGATCGGTGAAAAACTGTTTTTT.

Remarks on this clone: The identical CDR3 is also encoded by other nucleotide sequences in the sample. The rearrangement uses TRBV18 and TRBJ1-5; D gene uncertain. V lost 2 bases and J lost 0, with 2 bases in between. This CDR3 contains 13 residues. Germline-derived CDR1 and CDR2 are KGHSH and LQKENI. CDR3 region: CASSPDSNQPQHF. CDR3 coding DNA: TGTGCCAGCTCACCAGATAGCAATCAGCCCCAGCATTTT.

The chain joins TRBV10-3 to TRBJ2-7; D is uncertain. V was clipped by 4 bases and J by 7 bases, with 17 bases between them. From germline, CDR1 is ENHRY and CDR2 SYGVKD. This CDR3 spans 14 amino acids. CDR3 DNA: TGTGCCATCAGTGTGTCCTCACGGGTGTGGGAGCAGTACTTC. It is translated as CAISVSSRVWEQYF.

The J gene is TRBJ2-1, the V gene TRBV11-2; 10 nucleotides align to TRBD2. Trimming removed 4 bases from V and 4 bases from J; junction bases left unmatched: 4. Germline-derived CDR1 and CDR2 are SGHAT and FQNNGV. The CDR3 length is 15 residues. The CDR3 DNA reads as TGTGCCAGCAGCTCCGGGACTAGCGTTTACAATGAGCAGTTCTTC. This sequence encodes CASSSGTSVYNEQFF.

The chain couples TRBV5-6 to TRBJ1-5, with D unresolved. The CDR3 runs 14 residues. Germline lookup yields CDR1 SGHDT and CDR2 YYEEEE. The V gene lost 3 bases and the J gene lost 1 base, with 8 bases spanning the gap. The CDR3 DNA sequence: TGTGCCAGCAGCTCGTACACGAGCAATCAGCCCCAGCATTTT. It yields the protein CASSSYTSNQPQHF.

The chain has TRBV19 and TRBJ1-2; tentatively, D is TRBD1 (5 bases). The germline V and J ends were trimmed by 4 bases and 4 bases, with 13 bases remaining between them. The germline CDR1 and CDR2 sequences are LNHDA and SQIVND (reference sequence). The CDR3 runs to 14 residues. The CDR3 DNA reads as TGTGCCAGTAGTAGGGGGGACGGCTTCTATGGCTACACCTTC. Its protein product is CASSRGDGFYGYTF.

The chain uses TRBV7-9 and TRBJ1-1, with a possible D match to TRBD1 (6 bases). Germline V gene data show CDR1 as SEHNR and CDR2 as FQNEAQ (reference sequence). V was pared by 1 base and J by 3 bases, with 15 bases between. This CDR3 spans 16 amino acids. For the CDR3, the DNA is TGTGCCAGCAGCTTAGGAATGGGGGGGCTGGACACTGAAGCTTTCTTT. It specifies CASSLGMGGLDTEAFF.

This chain links TRBV10-3 with TRBJ2-1, with D perhaps given as TRBD1 or TRBD2 (5 bases each). CDR3 length: 14 residues. CDR1 is ENHRY, CDR2 SYGVKD, per germline. V was pared by 5 bases and J by 4 bases, with 12 bases between. CDR3 nucleotide sequence: TGTGCCATCAGTTTTTGGGACCGTTACAATGAGCAGTTCTTC. The encoded protein is CAISFWDRYNEQFF.

CDR3 nucleotides: TGTGCCAGCAGTCACCCTGGGAGGGACGCCCTCTATGGCTACACCTTC. Its protein is CASSHPGRDALYGYTF. The V gene is TRBV28, the J gene TRBJ1-2; weak D call: TRBD1 (5 bases). Germline CDR1 is MDHEN and CDR2 is SYDVKM. The CDR3 has 16 amino acids. Deletions cut 5 bases from V and 4 bases from J, with 20 bases between.

This clone was counted a few times. CDR3 DNA sequence: TGTGCCAGTTCACGGGACGACTACGAGCAGTACGTC. Amino acid sequence: CASSRDDYEQYV. V is TRBV28 and J is TRBJ2-7; D is perhaps TRBD1 or TRBD2 (5 bases each). The germline V gene encodes CDR1 MDHEN and CDR2 SYDVKM. CDR3 size: 12 residues. Trimming shortened V by 9 bases and J by 3 bases, and 12 bases separated the two germline ends.

This chain joins TRBV27 and TRBJ2-7; D uncertain. Trimming removed 4 bases at V and 2 bases at J, with 9 bases between. Germline V gene data show CDR1 as MNHEY and CDR2 as SMNVEV (reference sequence). CDR3 length: 13 residues. CDR3 sequence (DNA): TGTGCCAGCAGTTCCTCCACTACCTACGAGCAGTACGTC. This encodes CASSSSTTYEQYV.

The J gene is TRBJ2-3, the V gene TRBV6-5; TRBD2 agrees at 9 bases. Germline V gene data show CDR1 as MNHEY and CDR2 as SVGAGI. CDR3 length equals 14 residues. Trimming took 6 bases from V and 6 from J; bases not matched to a gene: 7. The CDR3 DNA reads as TGTGCCAGCAGGGGGCGGGGGGGCATGGATACGCAGTATTTT. Residues: CASRGRGGMDTQYF.

The chain links TRBV27 to TRBJ2-1; D gene unclear. The CDR3 length is 13 residues. Per the germline V gene, CDR1 is MNHEY and CDR2 is SMNVEV (reference sequence). The germline V and J ends were trimmed by 8 bases and 9 bases, with 17 bases remaining between them. Here the CDR3 reads CASGSSPAAEQFF. The CDR3 DNA reads as TGTGCCAGCGGAAGTAGCCCTGCAGCTGAGCAGTTCTTC.

This chain uses TRBV27 with TRBJ2-5; D remains unclear. Trimming shortened V by 3 bases and J by 0 bases, and 11 bases separated the two germline ends. The CDR3 length is 15 residues. The germline V gene has CDR1 MNHEY and CDR2 SMNVEV (reference sequence). The DNA of the CDR3 is TGTGCCAGCAGTTTCCTCGACACGTACCAAGAGACCCAGTACTTC. Translated: CASSFLDTYQETQYF.

The CDR3 spells CASSPHLLSSPLHF. The CDR3 DNA is TGTGCCAGCAGCCCGCACTTATTGAGTTCACCCCTCCACTTT. The rearrangement links TRBV14 to TRBJ1-6; D not resolved. Germline V gives CDR1 SGHDN, CDR2 FVKESK. V lost 4 bases and J lost 9, with 13 bases in between. This CDR3 has 14 amino acids.

V and J are TRBV7-2 and TRBJ2-7; TRBD1 might be the D (8 bases). Germline assignment: CDR1 SGHTA and CDR2 FQGNSA. Between the trimmed V and J ends, which lost 2 bases and 2 bases, there was a span of 13 bases. The CDR3 sequence is 15 residues long. The CDR3 region has the DNA TGTGCCAGCAGCTTAAACAGGGGGGGCCCCTACGAGCAGTACTTC. Its translation: CASSLNRGGPYEQYF.

The V call is TRBV6-5, the J call TRBJ2-5, with 9 bases matching TRBD2. CDR3 length equals 15 residues. The V segment lost 2 bases and the J segment 2 bases; nucleotides outside the gene matches: 3. The germline V gene encodes CDR1 MNHEY and CDR2 SVGAGI. The CDR3 sequence: CASSYSGGSQETQYF. Here the CDR3 DNA reads TGTGCCAGCAGTTACAGCGGGGGGAGTCAAGAGACCCAGTACTTC.

The CDR3 protein is CASSYVGPNEKLFF. The CDR3 DNA is TGTGCCAGCAGTTACGTTGGACCTAATGAAAAACTGTTTTTT. V and J are TRBV6-5 and TRBJ1-4; the D is unclear. Germline loops: CDR1 MNHEY, CDR2 SVGAGI. V was trimmed by 2 bases and J by 3 bases, leaving 7 bases between them. CDR3 length: 14 amino acids.

The genes are TRBV19 and TRBJ1-5; 8 bases are a match to TRBD1. From germline, CDR1 is LNHDA and CDR2 SQIVND (reference sequence). This CDR3 is built from 13 residues. The V gene end was trimmed by 5 bases and the J gene end by 3 bases; junction bases not matched to a gene: 0. The CDR3 is CASSQGANQPQHF. CDR3 coding DNA: TGTGCCAGTAGTCAGGGGGCCAATCAGCCCCAGCATTTT.